This T cell receptor beta chain is from a study of vaccination and CD4 T cells after COVID-19. Notes on this clonotype: What it binds is not known.

Scientists ran DNA taken from cultured CD4+ T cells through the Oncomine TCR Beta short-read assay for sequencing. Each CDR3 protein gets one entry after TCRdb re-called the PCR reads with MiXCR. The data hold under 25,000 distinct CDR3 sequences, with around a quarter observed a single time. Study-wide results and caveats: Within convalescent individuals, 304 out of 307 vaccine-specific clones proved to be spike mono-reactive.

CDR3 length equals 16 residues. The junction had 14 bases not matched to a gene; V was cut back by 5 bases and J by 5 bases. Per the germline V gene, CDR1 is DFQATT and CDR2 is SNEGSKA (reference sequence). The treatment is: roughly 10-day PBMC culture with coronavirus spike peptide pools or control peptides (ViraFEST assay). ViraFEST relied on peptide pools to expand antigen-specific T cells; the TCRs were sequenced afterward. The culture of more than 1.5 million PBMCs per well included approximately 10 IU/ml IL-2 and roughly 10 ug/ml peptide pools. The sequenced material came from cultured CD4+ T cells from blood. This TCR came from a human donor with COVID-19. The V call is TRBV20-1, the J call TRBJ1-5, with 8 bases lining up with TRBD1. The CDR3 DNA follows: TGCAGTGCTTCCCAGGCAGGGGGCAAGGGGGATCAGCCCCAGCATTTT. Translating gives CSASQAGGKGDQPQHF.